This T cell receptor beta chain was identified during a study of CD8 T cells in ankylosing spondylitis. On this clonotype itself: Its antigen is unknown.

The V gene's germline CDR1 is DFQATT and CDR2 SNEGSKA (reference sequence). V lost 2 bases, J lost 1 base, and 2 bases stayed unmatched. The CDR3 spans 14 residues. It was by quantitative 5'-RACE with molecular barcodes that TCR beta libraries were made. TCRdb reanalysed the 5' RACE reads using MiXCR and keeps one entry per CDR3 protein. Here the sample spans a few hundred thousand distinct CDR3 sequences, over 15% being singletons. Study-level results: CD8+ cells made up the disease-linked clones, which were relatively rare in peripheral blood. A subset of motif variants has previously been described in the synovial fluid and blood of reactive arthritis. The study identified a TCR beta motif of several highly homologous variants that appeared characteristic of ankylosing spondylitis blood. Reports say disease-linked clones showed up significantly more in matched ankylosing spondylitis synovial fluid.

This TCR was recovered from a male donor with ankylosing spondylitis. The chain joins TRBV20-1 to TRBJ2-5; TRBD2 matches at 9 bases. Sequenced: blood, either unsorted or a sorted T cell fraction (not recorded which). CDR3 residues: CSARLAGTQETQYF. CDR3 sequence (DNA): TGCAGTGCTAGACTAGCGGGAACCCAAGAGACCCAGTACTTC.